The T cell receptor (beta chain) under discussion was sequenced for a study of regulatory T cells in long-lasting Graves disease. Time point: persistent/refractory GD, antithyroid drugs over 5 years with positive TRAb. After RNA was extracted from PBMCs, the TCR library was made from it. Recruitment took place at an endocrinology department in Xi'an, China. J was trimmed by 6 bases and V by 1 base; bases with no gene match: 8. The CDR3 runs to 16 residues. Looked up from germline, CDR1 is DFQATT and CDR2 is SNEGSKA (reference sequence). For TCR beta, libraries came from iRepertoire HTBI primers and Arm-PCR of CDR3 regions. In TCRdb, the multiplex PCR reads were re-called with MiXCR into one record per CDR3 protein. The sample holds roughly 400,000 distinct CDR3 sequences, around 20% seen once. This clonotype was counted a few times.

The sequence derives from a female donor with Graves disease. The chain joins TRBV20-1 to TRBJ1-4, with 10 bases fitting TRBD1. The material was peripheral blood mononuclear cells (PBMCs), obtained when the disease was refractory, from a patient treated with antithyroid drugs. CDR3 in DNA: TGCAGTGCTAGAGTGGGACCGGGACAGGGGTATGAAAAACTGTTTTTT. This sequence encodes CSARVGPGQGYEKLFF.